This TCR beta chain was recorded in a study of spatial heterogeneity in lung cancer. The sample's time point: sample taken at primary tumor resection. TCRs were sequenced from unsorted whole RNA of tumor, nontumor lung or PBMC. A unique molecular identifier was carried by every single TCR cDNA molecule. TCRdb recomputed calls from the 5' RACE reads with MiXCR, one row per CDR3 protein. Among tens of thousands of distinct CDR3 sequences listed, 6% to 9% were seen once. Germline assignment: CDR1 MDHEN and CDR2 SYDVKM. The germline V and J ends were trimmed by 3 bases and 4 bases, with 12 bases remaining between them. The CDR3 covers 14 residues. This clonotype was recorded at least ten times.

The J gene is TRBJ2-5, the V gene TRBV28; tentative D call: TRBD1 (6 bases). This receptor was taken from a female donor with early-stage non-small cell lung cancer. The sample consisted of PBMCs, taken at surgery. In nucleotides, the CDR3 is TGTGCCAGCAGTTTCCAGGGGCTGAGAGAGACCCAGTACTTC. Translation: CASSFQGLRETQYF.